This T cell receptor (beta chain) was captured by sequencing in a study of blood T cell repertoires in COVID-19 (dated by TCRdb to 2020 to 2022). Background on the whole study: Collaborator samples came from the United States, Italy and Spain and covered acute and convalescent phases of COVID-19. The material from the prospective study consisted of cDNA or gDNA derived from T cells, B-cell-depleted T cells, or PBMCs. The dataset comprised deeply sampled blood TCRbeta repertoires from subjects exposed to, actively infected with, or recovered from COVID-19. A freely available public database, intended as a resource for researchers studying the immune response to SARS-CoV-2, is where the repertoires were released. Samples came from the ongoing ImmuneRACE study (first 160 participants) plus 1,254 subjects from 6 global collaborators. Sample metadata almost always included a de-identified subject ID, COVID-19 status, age in years and sex. Where available, HLA class I and class II types were taken from metadata supplied by the sample provider and were not determined by assay-based typing.

Of note for this clone: No antigen is known for it. Base qualities are not at hand, and no much larger clone is one base apart.

The immunoSEQ Assay, a bias-controlled multiplex PCR, was used to amplify TCRbeta CDR3 regions from genomic DNA. Regarding the original processing steps: The number of nucleated cells in each sample was estimated by amplification of reference gene primers within the assay. To quantify the absolute abundance of each unique TCRbeta CDR3 rearrangement, sequence reads were collapsed and filtered. Productive Simpson clonality was computed per sample as the square root of Simpson's diversity index over productive rearrangements. This is the immuneACCESS table as TCRdb keeps it, with only in-frame sequences that have V and J called. A part of the clones is gone; compared with another copy, unresolved V genes explain less than half, and the rest is unexplained. The DNA gave D and trimming, while V, J and clone size come from that table. This sample lists more than 80,000 clones; about 70% were detected once. Under 30% of the sample goes to the ten largest clones.

Whole blood was collected in K2EDTA tubes by collaborating institutions according to the institutions' own protocols. For TCRbeta analysis, collaborators shipped samples as frozen whole blood, isolated PBMCs, or DNA extracted from either of those sample types. What the work shows at the level of the full study, not this receptor alone: Clinical and demographic metadata were provided uncurated, with the amount varying by source and participant.

CDR1 and CDR2 are drawn from the germline V gene: MDHEN, SYDVKM. V is shortened by 10 bases, J by 0 bases, and the region joining them spans 16 bases. The CDR3 runs 15 amino acids, cysteine and phenylalanine included. Just CDR3 DNA is preserved here, 45 bases in frame from base 1. The sequenced material came from peripheral blood. The chain is encoded by TRBV28 joined to TRBJ1-5; the D gene lacks a confident call. The TCR was taken from a woman aged 55-70 years in a cohort sampled during active or convalescent COVID-19. The nucleotide sequence is TGTGCCACCAACCCCCTTCGGGATAGCAATCAGCCCCAGCATTTT. Protein translation: CATNPLRDSNQPQHF.